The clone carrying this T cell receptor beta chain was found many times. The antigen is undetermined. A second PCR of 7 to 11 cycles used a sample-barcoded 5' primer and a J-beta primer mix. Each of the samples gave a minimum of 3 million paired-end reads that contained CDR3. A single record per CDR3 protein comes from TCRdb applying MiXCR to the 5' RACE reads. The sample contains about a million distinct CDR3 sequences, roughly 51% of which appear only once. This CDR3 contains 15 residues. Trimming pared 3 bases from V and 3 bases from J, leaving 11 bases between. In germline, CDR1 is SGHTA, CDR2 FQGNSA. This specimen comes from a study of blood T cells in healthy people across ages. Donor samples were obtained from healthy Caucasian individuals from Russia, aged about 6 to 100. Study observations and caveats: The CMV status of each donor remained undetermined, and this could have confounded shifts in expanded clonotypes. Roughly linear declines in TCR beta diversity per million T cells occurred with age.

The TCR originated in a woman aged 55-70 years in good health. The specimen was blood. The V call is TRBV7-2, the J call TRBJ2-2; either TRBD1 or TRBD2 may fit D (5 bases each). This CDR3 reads CASSFKGRDTGELFF. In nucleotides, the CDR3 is TGTGCCAGCAGCTTTAAGGGACGGGACACCGGGGAGCTGTTTTTT. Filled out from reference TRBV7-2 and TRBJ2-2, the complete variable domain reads GAGVSQSPSNKVTEKGKDVELRCDPISGHTALYWYRQSLGQGLEFLIYFQGNSAPDKSGLPSDRFSAERTGGSVSTLTIQRTQQEDSAVYLCASSFKGRDTGELFFGEGSRLTVL.